This TCR beta chain was profiled in a study of CXCR3-negative and CXCR3-positive naive CD8 T cells. In the case of this clonotype: Its antigen is undetermined.

The length of the CDR3 is 12 residues. Germline assignment: CDR1 SEHNR and CDR2 FQNEAQ (reference sequence). Via 5' RACE with UMI labels, TRB cDNA libraries were prepared. With the 5' RACE reads reprocessed, TCRdb shows one record per CDR3 protein and no DNA. Recorded for this sample: over 80,000 distinct CDR3 sequences. Broader study findings: Naive CXCR3-positive and CXCR3-negative cells shared similar TRBV-TRBJ usage, unlike memory cells.

Specimen: naive CXCR3- CD8+ T cells from blood. The subset here: CD45RO-CCR7+CD27+CD95- naive CD8+ T cells lacking CXCR3 (TNR3-). This receptor was identified in a human donor in good health. Some clones in this sample may be carry-over from other donors' samples. V usage is TRBV7-9 and J usage is TRBJ1-1. This CDR3 is CASSTSVTEAFF.